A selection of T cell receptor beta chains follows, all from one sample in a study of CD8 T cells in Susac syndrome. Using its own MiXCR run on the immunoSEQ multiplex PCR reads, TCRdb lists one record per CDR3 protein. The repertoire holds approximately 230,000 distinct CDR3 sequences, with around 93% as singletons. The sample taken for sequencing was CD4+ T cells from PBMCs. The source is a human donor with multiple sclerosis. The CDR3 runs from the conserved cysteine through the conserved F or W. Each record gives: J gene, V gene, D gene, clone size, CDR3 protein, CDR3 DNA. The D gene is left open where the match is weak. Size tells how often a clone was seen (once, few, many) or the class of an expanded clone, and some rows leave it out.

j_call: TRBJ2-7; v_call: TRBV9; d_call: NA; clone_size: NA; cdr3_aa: CASSPAVLASYEQYF; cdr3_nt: TGTGCCAGCAGCCCCGCCGTCCTTGCTTCCTACGAGCAGTACTTC
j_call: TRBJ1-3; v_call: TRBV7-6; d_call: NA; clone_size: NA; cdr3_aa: CASSLPLGNTIYF; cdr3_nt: TGTGCCAGCAGCTTACCGCTCGGAAACACCATATATTTT
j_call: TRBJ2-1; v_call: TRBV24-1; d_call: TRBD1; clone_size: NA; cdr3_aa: CATSDPGTGPDNEQFF; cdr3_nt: TGTGCCACCAGTGATCCCGGGACAGGGCCTGACAATGAGCAGTTCTTC
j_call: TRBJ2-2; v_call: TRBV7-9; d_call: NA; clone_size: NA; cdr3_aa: CAGSPVSGSLTGELFF; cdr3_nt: TGTGCCGGCAGCCCAGTCAGCGGTTCACTCACCGGGGAGCTGTTTTTT
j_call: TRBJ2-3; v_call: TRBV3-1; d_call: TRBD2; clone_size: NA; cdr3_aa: CASSLPSGARTDTQYF; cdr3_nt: TGTGCCAGCAGCCTACCTAGCGGGGCCCGCACAGATACGCAGTATTTT
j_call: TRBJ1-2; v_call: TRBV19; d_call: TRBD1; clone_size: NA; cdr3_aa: CASSTAGQTSYGYTF; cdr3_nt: TGTGCCAGTAGTACCGCGGGACAGACAAGCTATGGCTACACCTTC
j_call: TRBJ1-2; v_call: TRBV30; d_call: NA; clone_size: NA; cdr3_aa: CAWSGTGFYGYTF; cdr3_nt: TGTGCCTGGAGCGGAACAGGGTTCTATGGCTACACCTTC
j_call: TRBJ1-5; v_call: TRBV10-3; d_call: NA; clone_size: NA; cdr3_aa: CAISERGPSIVKPQHF; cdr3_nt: TGTGCCATCAGTGAGCGCGGGCCTAGTATTGTAAAGCCCCAGCATTTT
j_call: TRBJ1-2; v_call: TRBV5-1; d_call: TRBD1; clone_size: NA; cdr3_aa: CASSSTGTGTYGYTF; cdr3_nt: TGCGCCAGCAGCTCCACCGGGACAGGGACCTATGGCTACACCTTC
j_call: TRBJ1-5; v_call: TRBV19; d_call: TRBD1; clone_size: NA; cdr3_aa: CASSKTGGNDGNQPQHF; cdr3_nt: TGTGCCAGTAGTAAGACAGGGGGTAATGACGGCAATCAGCCCCAGCATTTT
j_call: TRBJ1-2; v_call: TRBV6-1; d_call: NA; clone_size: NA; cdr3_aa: CASSVREGIYGYTF; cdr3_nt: TGTGCCAGCAGTGTACGGGAGGGGATCTATGGCTACACCTTC
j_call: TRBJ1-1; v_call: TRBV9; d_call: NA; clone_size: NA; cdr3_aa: CASSAITHLGTEAFF; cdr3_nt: TGTGCCAGCAGCGCCATTACACATCTGGGCACTGAAGCTTTCTTT
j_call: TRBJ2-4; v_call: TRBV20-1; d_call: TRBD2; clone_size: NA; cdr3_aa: CSARTGGVKNIQYF; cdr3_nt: TGCAGTGCTAGAACGGGGGGGGTCAAAAACATTCAGTACTTC
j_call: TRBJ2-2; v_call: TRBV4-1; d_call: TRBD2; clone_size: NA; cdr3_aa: CASSQALAGLDGELFF; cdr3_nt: TGCGCCAGCAGCCAAGCACTAGCGGGCCTGGATGGGGAGCTGTTTTTT
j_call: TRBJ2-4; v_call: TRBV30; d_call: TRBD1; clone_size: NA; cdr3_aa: CAWSAYRGGRSKNIQYF; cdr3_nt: TGTGCCTGGAGTGCCTACAGAGGGGGCCGATCCAAAAACATTCAGTACTTC
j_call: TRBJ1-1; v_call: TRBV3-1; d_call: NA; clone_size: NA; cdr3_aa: CASSQDTAVLFGTEAFF; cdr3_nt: TGTGCCAGCAGCCAAGATACGGCAGTATTGTTCGGCACTGAAGCTTTCTTT
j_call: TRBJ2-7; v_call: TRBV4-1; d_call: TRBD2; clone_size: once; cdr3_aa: CASSNGAGLAGGRVGEQYF; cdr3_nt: TGCGCCAGCAGCAATGGGGCTGGACTAGCGGGGGGCCGAGTGGGAGAGCAGTACTTC
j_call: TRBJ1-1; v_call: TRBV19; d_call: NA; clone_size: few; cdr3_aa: CASSSGGTEAFF; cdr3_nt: TGTGCCAGTAGTAGCGGGGGAACTGAAGCTTTCTTT
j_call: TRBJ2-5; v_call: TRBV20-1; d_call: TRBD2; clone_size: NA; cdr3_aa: CSATSGVAGQETQYF; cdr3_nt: TGCAGTGCTACCTCGGGGGTAGCGGGGCAAGAGACCCAGTACTTC
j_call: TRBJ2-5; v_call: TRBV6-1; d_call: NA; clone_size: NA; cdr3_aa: CASSEGTKETQYF; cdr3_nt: TGTGCCAGCAGTGAAGGGACGAAAGAGACCCAGTACTTC
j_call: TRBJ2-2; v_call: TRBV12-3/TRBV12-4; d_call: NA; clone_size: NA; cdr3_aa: CASSLHANTGELFF; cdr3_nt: TGTGCCAGCAGTTTGCACGCTAACACCGGGGAGCTGTTTTTT
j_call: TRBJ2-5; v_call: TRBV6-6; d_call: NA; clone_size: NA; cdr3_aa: CASSYSIWATQETQYF; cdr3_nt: TGTGCCAGCAGTTACTCGATTTGGGCGACCCAAGAGACCCAGTACTTC
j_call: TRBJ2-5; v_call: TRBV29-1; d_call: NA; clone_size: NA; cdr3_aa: CSVVSGLQETQYF; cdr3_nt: TGCAGCGTTGTATCAGGACTCCAAGAGACCCAGTACTTC
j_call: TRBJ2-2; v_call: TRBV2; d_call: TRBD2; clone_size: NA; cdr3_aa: CASRSIAGGTGELFF; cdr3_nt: TGTGCCAGCAGGTCAATAGCGGGAGGAACCGGGGAGCTGTTTTTT
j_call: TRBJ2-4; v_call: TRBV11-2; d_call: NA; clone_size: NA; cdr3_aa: CASSLKGFLAKNIQYF; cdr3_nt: TGTGCCAGCAGCTTAAAGGGGTTTTTAGCCAAAAACATTCAGTACTTC
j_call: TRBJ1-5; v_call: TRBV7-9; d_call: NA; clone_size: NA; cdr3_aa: CASSLGGGGKGNQPQHF; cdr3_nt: TGTGCCAGCAGCCTTGGGGGCGGTGGTAAGGGCAATCAGCCCCAGCATTTT
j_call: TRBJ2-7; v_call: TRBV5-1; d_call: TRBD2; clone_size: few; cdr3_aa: CASKSLAGDSYEQYF; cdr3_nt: TGCGCCAGCAAGAGCCTAGCGGGGGATTCCTACGAGCAGTACTTC
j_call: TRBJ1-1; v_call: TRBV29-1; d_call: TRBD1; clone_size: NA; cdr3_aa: CSVDQGANTEAFF; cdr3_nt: TGCAGCGTTGATCAGGGGGCCAACACTGAAGCTTTCTTT
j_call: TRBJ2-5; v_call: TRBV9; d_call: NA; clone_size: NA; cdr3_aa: CASSVHAPGQLEETQYF; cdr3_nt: TGTGCCAGCAGCGTACACGCCCCCGGGCAGCTTGAAGAGACCCAGTACTTC
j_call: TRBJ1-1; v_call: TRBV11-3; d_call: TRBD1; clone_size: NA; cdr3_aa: CASSTRGLTEAFF; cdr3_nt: TGTGCCAGCAGCACCAGGGGGCTCACTGAAGCTTTCTTT
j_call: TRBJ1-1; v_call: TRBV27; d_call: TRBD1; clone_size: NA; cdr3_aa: CASSFRDRGPPAEAFF; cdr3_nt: TGTGCCAGCAGTTTCCGGGACAGGGGGCCTCCGGCTGAAGCTTTCTTT
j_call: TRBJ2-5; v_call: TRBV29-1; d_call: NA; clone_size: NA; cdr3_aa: CSVDLGGETQYF; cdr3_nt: TGCAGCGTTGATTTGGGGGGAGAGACCCAGTACTTC
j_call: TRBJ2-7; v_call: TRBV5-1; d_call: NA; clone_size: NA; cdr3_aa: CASSLGGRMRYEQYF; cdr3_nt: TGCGCCAGCAGCTTGGGCGGCAGGATGAGGTACGAGCAGTACTTC
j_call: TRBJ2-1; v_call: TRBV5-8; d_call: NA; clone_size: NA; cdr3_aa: CASSLDRDEQFF; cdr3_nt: TGTGCCAGCAGCTTGGATAGGGATGAGCAGTTCTTC
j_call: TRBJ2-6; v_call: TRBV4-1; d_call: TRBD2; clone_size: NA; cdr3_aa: CASSQDWLAGTGANVLTF; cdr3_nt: TGCGCCAGCAGCCAAGATTGGCTAGCGGGAACTGGGGCCAACGTCCTGACTTTC
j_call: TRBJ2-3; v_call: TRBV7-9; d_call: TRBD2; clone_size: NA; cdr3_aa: CASSSLGLAGSDTQYF; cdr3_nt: TGTGCCAGCAGTTCATTGGGACTAGCGGGATCGGATACGCAGTATTTT
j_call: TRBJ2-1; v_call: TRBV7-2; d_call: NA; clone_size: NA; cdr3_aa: CASSLAAGNYNEQFF; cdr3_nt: TGTGCCAGCAGCTTAGCGGCGGGAAACTACAATGAGCAGTTCTTC
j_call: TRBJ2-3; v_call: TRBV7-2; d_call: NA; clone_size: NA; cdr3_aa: CASSLTPPLVSQYF; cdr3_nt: TGTGCCAGCAGCTTAACCCCCCCGTTGGTTTCGCAGTATTTT
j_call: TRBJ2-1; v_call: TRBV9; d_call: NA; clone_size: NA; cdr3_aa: CASSVVGLPGSYNEQFF; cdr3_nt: TGTGCCAGCAGCGTAGTGGGTCTCCCGGGCTCCTACAATGAGCAGTTCTTC
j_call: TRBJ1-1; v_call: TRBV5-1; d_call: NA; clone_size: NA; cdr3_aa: CASLTNTEAFF; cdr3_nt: TGCGCCAGTCTAACGAACACTGAAGCTTTCTTT
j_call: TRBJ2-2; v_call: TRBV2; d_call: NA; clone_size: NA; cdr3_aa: CASRNPPGELFF; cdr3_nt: TGTGCCAGCCGTAACCCCCCCGGGGAGCTGTTTTTT
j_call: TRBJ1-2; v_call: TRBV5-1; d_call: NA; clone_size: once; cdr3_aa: CASSLAADPSSGYTF; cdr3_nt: TGCGCCAGCAGCTTGGCGGCGGACCCATCTTCGGGCTACACCTTC
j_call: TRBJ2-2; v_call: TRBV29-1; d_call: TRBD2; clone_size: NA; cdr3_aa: CSVEVALAGGPGELFF; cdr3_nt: TGCAGCGTTGAAGTGGCGCTAGCGGGAGGGCCGGGGGAGCTGTTTTTT
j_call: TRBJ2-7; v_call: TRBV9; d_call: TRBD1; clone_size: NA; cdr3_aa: CASSVGTGRNYEQYF; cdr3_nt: TGTGCCAGCAGCGTAGGGACAGGACGTAACTACGAGCAGTACTTC
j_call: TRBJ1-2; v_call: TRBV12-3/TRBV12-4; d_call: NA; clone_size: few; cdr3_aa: CASSLSGNYGYTF; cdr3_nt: TGTGCCAGCAGTTTATCCGGGAACTATGGCTACACCTTC
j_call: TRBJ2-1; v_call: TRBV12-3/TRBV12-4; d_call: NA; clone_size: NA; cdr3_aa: CASSLLAREQFF; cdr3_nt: TGTGCCAGCAGTTTACTAGCTCGGGAGCAGTTCTTC
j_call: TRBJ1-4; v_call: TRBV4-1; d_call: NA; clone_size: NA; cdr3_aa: CASSQVGVRNEKLFF; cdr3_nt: TGCGCCAGCAGCCAAGTGGGGGTTCGGAATGAAAAACTGTTTTTT
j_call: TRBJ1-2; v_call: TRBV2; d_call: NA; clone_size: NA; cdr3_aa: CASSEFYDGYTF; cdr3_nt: TGTGCCAGCAGTGAATTTTATGATGGCTACACCTTC
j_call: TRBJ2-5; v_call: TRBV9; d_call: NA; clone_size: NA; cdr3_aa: CASSVGVSRETQYF; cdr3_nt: TGTGCCAGCAGCGTAGGTGTTAGCAGAGAGACCCAGTACTTC
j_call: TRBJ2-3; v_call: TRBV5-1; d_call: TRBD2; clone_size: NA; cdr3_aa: CASSLEAGRADTQYF; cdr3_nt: TGCGCCAGCAGCTTGGAGGCGGGGAGGGCAGATACGCAGTATTTT
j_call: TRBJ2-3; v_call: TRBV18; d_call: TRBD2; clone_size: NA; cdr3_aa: CASSPWEGGTDTQYF; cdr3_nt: TGTGCCAGCTCACCATGGGAGGGCGGCACAGATACGCAGTATTTT
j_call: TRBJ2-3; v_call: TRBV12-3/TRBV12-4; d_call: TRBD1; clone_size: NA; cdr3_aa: CASSNRDRADTQYF; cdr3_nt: TGTGCCAGCAGCAACCGGGACAGGGCAGATACGCAGTATTTT
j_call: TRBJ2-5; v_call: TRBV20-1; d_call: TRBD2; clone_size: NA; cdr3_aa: CSVYAGGYREETQYF; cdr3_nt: TGCAGTGTCTATGCGGGGGGTTACCGAGAAGAGACCCAGTACTTC